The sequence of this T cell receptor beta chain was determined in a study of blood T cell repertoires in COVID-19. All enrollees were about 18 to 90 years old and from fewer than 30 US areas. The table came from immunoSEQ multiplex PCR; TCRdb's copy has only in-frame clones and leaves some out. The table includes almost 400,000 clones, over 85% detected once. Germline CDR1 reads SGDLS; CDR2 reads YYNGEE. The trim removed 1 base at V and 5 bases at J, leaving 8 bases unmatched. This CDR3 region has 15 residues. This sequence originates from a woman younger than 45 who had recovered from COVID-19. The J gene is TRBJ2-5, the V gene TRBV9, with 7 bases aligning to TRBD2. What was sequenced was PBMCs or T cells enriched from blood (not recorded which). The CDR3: CASSVRGVAGETQYF. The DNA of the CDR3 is TGTGCCAGCAGCGTACGGGGGGTAGCGGGTGAGACCCAGTACTTC.